Described below is a single TCR beta chain sequence and its context. This entry comes from a study of blood T cell repertoires in COVID-19. The overall study: The samples span acute and convalescent COVID-19 from the United States, Italy and Spain.

Original processing notes: Scientists estimated how many nucleated cells there were by amplifying reference gene primers. Sequenced by immunoSEQ multiplex PCR; TCRdb stores in-frame clones only, minus some. Clone size and V and J calls were adopted from that table, with D and trimming inferred from the DNA. The repertoire holds 43,000 or so clones, with roughly 90% as singletons. This CDR3 spans 14 amino acids. The germline V gene encodes CDR1 SGHRS and CDR2 YFSETQ. The trim removed 0 bases at V and 7 bases at J, leaving 6 bases unmatched. Sequenced material: peripheral blood. The sequence was obtained from a woman of 80 years or more with active COVID-19. The V and J genes are TRBV5-1 and TRBJ1-2; 7 nucleotides agree with TRBD1. CDR3 residues: CASSLARTGAGYTF. The CDR3 DNA reads TGCGCCAGCAGCTTGGCCAGGACAGGCGCTGGCTACACCTTC.